The clone carrying this T cell receptor beta chain was picked up a small number of times. The antigen is unknown. These data are taken from a study of T cell repertoires in cytomegalovirus infection. The junction had 9 bases not matched to a gene; V was cut back by 4 bases and J by 1 base. The germline V gene has CDR1 MNHNS and CDR2 SASEGT. CDR3 length: 16 amino acids. MiXCR, run by TCRdb on the reads, gives a single entry per CDR3 protein. This sample has 450,000 to 550,000 distinct CDR3 sequences, with under 55% found just once. The sample here was cultured PBMCs, taken from culture after CMV antigen stimulation. The chain combines TRBV6-1 with TRBJ2-7, with 8 bases fitting TRBD1. The receptor was derived from a human donor in good health (CMV status not recorded). Some clones in this sample may be carry-over from other donors' samples. CDR3 DNA sequence: TGTGCCAGCAGTGTCAATCCCGACAGGGGATCCTACGAGCAGTACTTC. This encodes CASSVNPDRGSYEQYF.